The rows below give T cell receptor beta chains drawn from one sample of a study of blood T cell repertoires in COVID-19. Sequencing used immunoSEQ multiplex PCR; TCRdb keeps in-frame clones, though not all of them. This repertoire shows 200,000 to 300,000 clones, 85% to 90% found once; its top ten account for approximately 7%. The material sequenced was peripheral blood. The receptors originated from a woman in her 70s with active or convalescent COVID-19. CDR3s include the opening cysteine and the closing phenylalanine or tryptophan. D genes are given only for firm matches. A row's size may be missing; if present it is once, few, many or a size class.

-	TRBV6-2/TRBV6-3	TRBJ1-5	-	CASSYSGAGGTQPQHF	TGTGCCAGCAGTTACTCGGGAGCAGGAGGGACTCAGCCCCAGCATTTT
-	TRBV13	TRBJ1-1	few	CASSLAVLEDEAFF	TGTGCCAGCAGCTTAGCCGTTCTAGAAGATGAAGCTTTCTTT
TRBD1	TRBV27	TRBJ1-5	-	CASSLGTGVYNQPQHF	TGTGCCAGCAGTTTAGGGACAGGGGTGTACAATCAGCCCCAGCATTTT
-	TRBV5-1	TRBJ2-3	-	CASTGRGDTDTQYF	TGCGCCAGCACTGGCAGGGGGGACACAGATACGCAGTATTTT
TRBD1	TRBV15	TRBJ2-2	once	CATSSKGQDSNTGELFF	TGTGCCACCAGCAGTAAGGGACAGGACTCGAACACCGGGGAGCTGTTTTTT
-	TRBV19	TRBJ2-5	-	CASSIDGLKETQYF	TGTGCCAGTAGTATAGATGGACTTAAAGAGACCCAGTACTTC
TRBD1	TRBV18	TRBJ1-6	-	CASSSGQGDSPLHF	TGTGCCAGCTCATCCGGACAGGGGGATTCACCCCTCCACTTT
TRBD1	TRBV18	TRBJ1-1	-	CASSPEQGAEAFF	TGTGCCAGCTCACCAGAACAGGGGGCGGAAGCTTTCTTT
-	TRBV5-1	TRBJ1-1	-	CASSLDQLNTEAFF	TGCGCCAGCAGCTTGGACCAGTTGAACACTGAAGCTTTCTTT
TRBD1	TRBV10-2	TRBJ1-4	once	CASSELVGTGSEKLFF	TGCGCCAGCAGCGAACTGGTCGGGACAGGTTCTGAAAAACTGTTTTTT
-	TRBV18	TRBJ1-1	-	CASSPPVGGMAFF	TGTGCCAGCTCACCACCGGTGGGGGGGATGGCTTTCTTT
-	TRBV19	TRBJ1-3	-	CASKDSRLGNTIYF	TGTGCCAGTAAGGACTCCCGGCTGGGAAACACCATATATTTT
TRBD2	TRBV6-6	TRBJ2-3	-	CASSYRLAGFADTQYF	TGTGCCAGCAGTTACAGGCTAGCGGGGTTCGCAGATACGCAGTATTTT
-	TRBV20-1	TRBJ2-7	-	CSAPSDYEQYF	TGCAGTGCTCCTAGCGATTACGAGCAGTACTTC
-	TRBV6-5	TRBJ1-1	-	CASNRGGMNTEAFF	TGTGCCAGCAACCGTGGGGGGATGAACACTGAAGCTTTCTTT
-	TRBV11-2	TRBJ1-1	-	CASSLAGRIEAFF	TGTGCCAGCAGCTTAGCCGGGAGGATAGAAGCTTTCTTT
-	TRBV27	TRBJ1-1	-	CASSFMGFQAFF	TGTGCCAGCAGTTTTATGGGCTTTCAAGCTTTCTTT
TRBD1	TRBV18	TRBJ1-4	few	CASSPPGTASFNEKLFF	TGTGCCAGCTCACCACCTGGGACAGCTAGTTTTAATGAAAAACTGTTTTTT
TRBD1	TRBV5-1	TRBJ2-2	-	CASSLLQGAGELFF	TGCGCCAGCAGCTTGCTACAGGGGGCCGGGGAGCTGTTTTTT
-	TRBV11-2	TRBJ1-2	-	CASSLGSYGANYGYTF	TGTGCCAGCAGCTTAGGATCGTACGGAGCTAACTATGGCTACACCTTC
TRBD1	TRBV6-5	TRBJ1-5	once	CATTYRDRGGQPQHF	TGTGCCACAACTTACCGGGACAGGGGAGGTCAGCCCCAGCATTTT
TRBD2	TRBV4-1	TRBJ2-3	once	CASSLRLAGEFSTDTQYF	TGCGCCAGCAGCCTAAGACTAGCGGGAGAATTTAGCACAGATACGCAGTATTTT
TRBD1	TRBV6-6	TRBJ1-5	once	CASSYSDSTGYQPQHF	TGTGCCAGCAGTTACTCGGATTCGACAGGGTATCAGCCCCAGCATTTT
-	TRBV7-9	TRBJ1-4	-	CASRGPGQEKLFF	TGTGCCAGCAGGGGACCGGGACAAGAAAAACTGTTTTTT
-	TRBV6-5	TRBJ1-1	-	CASNPNTGNTEAFF	TGTGCCAGCAACCCAAACACAGGGAACACTGAAGCTTTCTTT
TRBD1	TRBV2	TRBJ1-6	-	CASSIRSTGAEAPLHF	TGTGCCAGCAGTATACGTTCTACAGGGGCTGAGGCACCCCTCCACTTT
-	TRBV24-1	TRBJ2-5	-	CATGQQETQYF	TGTGCCACCGGACAGCAAGAGACCCAGTACTTC
-	TRBV5-6	TRBJ1-2	-	CASTLRGGYTF	TGTGCCAGCACCCTAAGGGGGGGCTACACCTTC
-	TRBV11-3	TRBJ2-5	-	CASSFSHGGQETQYF	TGTGCCAGCAGCTTCTCTCATGGGGGGCAAGAGACCCAGTACTTC
-	TRBV6-2/TRBV6-3	TRBJ2-5	-	CASSYSISSQYF	TGTGCCAGCAGTTACTCAATTAGCTCCCAGTACTTC
-	TRBV15	TRBJ1-1	-	CATSRLGGTEAFF	TGTGCCACCAGCAGACTTGGAGGCACTGAAGCTTTCTTT
-	TRBV7-9	TRBJ1-1	-	CASSPRTEAFF	TGTGCCAGCAGCCCCCGTACTGAAGCTTTCTTT
-	TRBV12-3/TRBV12-4	TRBJ1-2	-	CASRSTGYGYTF	TGTGCCAGCAGATCCACGGGCTATGGCTACACCTTC
TRBD2	TRBV12-5	TRBJ2-3	-	CASGLVLAGGPPDTQYF	TGTGCTAGTGGTTTGGTACTAGCGGGGGGGCCCCCAGATACGCAGTATTTT
TRBD1	TRBV7-8	TRBJ2-7	-	CASSSPGTGKTEQYF	TGTGCCAGCAGCTCCCCCGGGACAGGGAAAACCGAGCAGTACTTC
-	TRBV15	TRBJ1-5	-	CATSREGQGRQPQHF	TGTGCCACCAGCAGAGAGGGTCAGGGGAGACAGCCCCAGCATTTT
-	TRBV27	TRBJ2-3	-	CASSLGNTQYF	TGTGCCAGCAGTTTGGGCAATACGCAGTATTTT
-	TRBV19	TRBJ1-2	-	CASAQVRQNYGYTF	TGTGCCAGTGCGCAGGTTCGGCAAAACTATGGCTACACCTTC
-	TRBV20-1	TRBJ2-7	-	CSASAGREQYF	TGCAGTGCTAGCGCGGGACGGGAGCAGTACTTC
-	TRBV6-5	TRBJ2-7	-	CASKTGGGYEQYF	TGTGCCAGCAAGACGGGGGGCGGCTACGAGCAGTACTTC
-	TRBV9	TRBJ1-6	once	CASSVVMRDSPLHF	TGTGCCAGCAGCGTAGTTATGAGGGATTCACCCCTCCACTTT
-	TRBV4-1	TRBJ1-6	-	CASSQGWGRSPLHF	TGCGCCAGCAGCCAAGGTTGGGGGAGGTCACCCCTCCACTTT
TRBD1	TRBV29-1	TRBJ2-7	-	CSVRRQGSYEQYF	TGCAGCGTTAGACGACAGGGGTCCTACGAGCAGTACTTC
TRBD1	TRBV5-4	TRBJ2-7	once	CASSLSGGTREQYF	TGTGCCAGCAGCTTATCAGGGGGCACGAGGGAGCAGTACTTC
TRBD1	TRBV6-5	TRBJ1-4	-	CASSRGQFEKLFF	TGTGCCAGCAGCAGGGGGCAGTTTGAAAAACTGTTTTTT
TRBD1	TRBV5-4	TRBJ1-4	-	CASSRQGATIEKLFF	TGTGCCAGCAGCCGACAGGGGGCGACGATCGAAAAACTGTTTTTT
TRBD2	TRBV10-2	TRBJ2-2	-	CASRGEGLSNTGELFF	TGCGCCAGCAGAGGGGAGGGCCTCTCAAACACCGGGGAGCTGTTTTTT
-	TRBV2	TRBJ2-3	-	CASSGGVLAGGTDTQYF	TGTGCCAGCAGTGGAGGAGTCCTAGCCGGCGGCACAGATACGCAGTATTTT
TRBD2	TRBV4-2	TRBJ2-1	-	CASSQEAGGYNEQFF	TGTGCCAGCAGCCAAGAAGCGGGGGGGTACAATGAGCAGTTCTTC
TRBD1	TRBV7-2	TRBJ1-1	few	CASSSWTGGMAFF	TGTGCCAGCAGCTCCTGGACAGGGGGCATGGCTTTCTTT
-	TRBV6-2/TRBV6-3	TRBJ1-5	once	CASSYPSQPQHF	TGTGCCAGCAGTTACCCTTCCCAGCCCCAGCATTTT
-	TRBV21-1	TRBJ1-1	-	CASSRSRDRERENGDTEAFF	TGTGCCAGCAGCCGATCCCGGGACAGGGAACGGGAGAATGGGGACACTGAAGCTTTCTTT